A selection of T cell receptor beta chains follows, all from one sample in a study of T cells in Graves' hyperthyroidism and ophthalmopathy. TCRdb re-called the multiplex PCR reads with MiXCR, one entry per CDR3 protein. The table includes 350,000 to 400,000 distinct CDR3 sequences, under 20% detected once. The sequencing sample was made of blood. The origin of the receptors is a man younger than 30 with Graves' ophthalmopathy. Both conserved end residues are part of each CDR3. D genes are given only for firm matches. Not every row has a clone size; where given, it reads once, few, many or a size class.

TRBV6-1	-	TRBJ1-2	TRBD1	CASINRGFTRGYTF	TGTGCCAGCATCAACAGGGGATTCACGCGAGGCTACACCTTC
TRBV4-2	few	TRBJ2-1	TRBD2	CASCFSGGGNEQFF	TGTGCCAGCTGTTTTAGCGGGGGAGGGAATGAGCAGTTCTTC
TRBV27	many	TRBJ1-1	-	CASSLGHGLEAFF	TGTGCCAGCAGCCTCGGACACGGGCTTGAAGCTTTCTTT
TRBV7-9	many	TRBJ2-7	-	CASSLVVSPYEQYF	TGTGCCAGCAGCTTAGTGGTTAGCCCATACGAGCAGTACTTC
TRBV7-9	few	TRBJ1-2	-	CASSLGLMEGYTF	TGTGCCAGCAGCTTAGGGTTGATGGAAGGCTACACCTTC
TRBV15	many	TRBJ2-1	TRBD2	CATSRDSLAGGRNEQFF	TGTGCCACCAGCAGAGATTCGCTAGCGGGGGGGCGAAATGAGCAGTTCTTC
TRBV6-1	-	TRBJ2-5	TRBD2	CASFSSGQETQYF	TGTGCCAGCTTCTCTAGCGGCCAGGAGACCCAGTACTTC
TRBV2	-	TRBJ1-3	-	CASSETGHGAPGNTIYF	TGTGCCAGCAGTGAAACCGGCCACGGGGCCCCTGGAAACACCATATATTTT
TRBV28	many	TRBJ1-6	TRBD1	CASRGQGDFNSPLHF	TGTGCCAGCAGGGGACAGGGGGACTTTAATTCACCCCTCCACTTT
TRBV10-3	many	TRBJ2-7	TRBD1	CAISETGQGYEQYF	TGTGCCATCAGTGAGACGGGACAGGGCTACGAGCAGTACTTC
TRBV5-6	many	TRBJ1-2	-	CASSLRDTDTF	TGTGCCAGCAGCCTTCGGGACACGGATACCTTC
TRBV11-2	many	TRBJ1-1	-	CASSSPGPPKGAFF	TGTGCCAGCAGCTCCCCAGGGCCCCCTAAAGGGGCTTTCTTT
TRBV12-3/TRBV12-4	many	TRBJ2-5	-	CASTQLGPQYF	TGTGCCAGCACTCAACTAGGGCCCCAGTACTTC
TRBV12-3/TRBV12-4	many	TRBJ2-3	-	CASSSWRTRTDTQYF	TGTGCCAGCAGCTCTTGGCGGACTCGCACAGATACGCAGTATTTT
TRBV4-1	-	TRBJ1-2	-	CASSQEAGRGYTF	TGTGCCAGCAGCCAAGAGGCAGGGCGCGGCTACACCTTC
TRBV13	-	TRBJ2-4	TRBD2	CVSSSGTSGLHKNIQYF	TGTGTCAGCAGCTCGGGGACTAGCGGGCTGCACAAAAACATTCAGTACTTC
TRBV5-1	many	TRBJ2-7	-	CASSLGDLAYEQYF	TGCGCCAGCAGCTTGGGAGACCTAGCCTACGAGCAGTACTTC
TRBV7-8	many	TRBJ1-1	TRBD1	CASSFAGQGGTEAFF	TGTGCCAGCAGCTTCGCCGGACAGGGGGGCACTGAAGCTTTCTTT
TRBV5-1	many	TRBJ1-4	-	CASSLGGTGNEKLFF	TGCGCCAGCAGCTTGGGGGGGACGGGTAATGAAAAACTGTTTTTT
TRBV11-2	-	TRBJ2-1	TRBD2	CASSLRGLAGDNEQFF	TGTGCCAGCAGCTTGAGGGGGCTAGCGGGAGACAATGAGCAGTTCTTC
TRBV7-7	few	TRBJ1-4	-	CASSLSSGEKLFF	TGTGCCAGCAGCTTATCGAGCGGTGAAAAACTGTTTTTT
TRBV5-1	many	TRBJ2-1	-	CASSLEASYNEQFF	TGCGCCAGCAGCTTGGAGGCCAGCTACAATGAGCAGTTCTTC
TRBV29-1	-	TRBJ2-5	TRBD2	CSSFRGGQETQYF	TGCAGCTCCTTTCGGGGGGGACAAGAGACCCAGTACTTC
TRBV7-2	many	TRBJ2-1	-	CASSLLGGASYNEQFF	TGTGCCAGCAGCCTCCTGGGCGGGGCGTCCTACAATGAGCAGTTCTTC
TRBV29-1	few	TRBJ2-1	TRBD1	CSESTGSSYNEQFF	TGCAGCGAATCGACAGGGTCATCCTACAATGAGCAGTTCTTC
TRBV2	-	TRBJ1-5	-	CASRAGRGAQPQHF	TGTGCCAGCAGGGCTGGCCGGGGGGCCCAGCCCCAGCATTTT